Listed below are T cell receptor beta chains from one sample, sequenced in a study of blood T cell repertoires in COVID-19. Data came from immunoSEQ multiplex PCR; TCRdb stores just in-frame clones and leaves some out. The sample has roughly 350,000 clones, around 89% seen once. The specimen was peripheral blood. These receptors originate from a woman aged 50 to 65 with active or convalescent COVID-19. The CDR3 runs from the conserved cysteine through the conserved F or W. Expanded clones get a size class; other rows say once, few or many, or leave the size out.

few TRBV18 CASSPGTGENSPLHF
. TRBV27 CASRPTGGANSPLHF
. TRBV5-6 CASSRLSDPTYEQYF
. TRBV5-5 CASSSNPSGGVGPYNEQFF
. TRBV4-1 CASSQSGTGGSYEQYF
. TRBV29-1 CSVRPKETQYF
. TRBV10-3 CAISEKTGRYEQYF
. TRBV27 CASRHSLGANVLTF
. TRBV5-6 CASSRQGSYGYTF
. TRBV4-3 CASSQGLAPSYEQYF
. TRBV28 CASSSLPGTSGNTGELFF
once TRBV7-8 CASSWWGTAMNTNHEQFF
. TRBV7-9 CASSSQAHEQFF
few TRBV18 CASSPPAGQNTEAFF
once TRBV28 CASSLMGQGYEKLFF
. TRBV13 CASSLLLRGLTEAFF
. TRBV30 CAWSATGYGGYTF
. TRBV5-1 CASSLGVTSGYNEQFF
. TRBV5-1 CASSWTLAASDTQYF
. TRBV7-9 CASSFVGQGGGYTF
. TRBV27 CASSLSRYTDTQYF
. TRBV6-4 CASSDSGGNSPLHF
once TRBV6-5 CASSRDRSSYEQYF
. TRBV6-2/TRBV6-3 CASSSTLPDTQYF
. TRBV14 CASSPLAGGLGGDTQYF
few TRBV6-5 CASSYQGTGEKLFF
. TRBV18 CASSPTSGVDTQYF
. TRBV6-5 CASSPTGPYGYTF
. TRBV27 CASSLNVAGGPGEQFF
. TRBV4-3 CASSQDSRGSSGANVLTF
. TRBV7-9 CASSSWGTRVIDEQFF
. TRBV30 CAWFRDRGLRDTEAFF
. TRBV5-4 CVGSLGLVTDTQYF
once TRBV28 CASSFLGQTYEQYF